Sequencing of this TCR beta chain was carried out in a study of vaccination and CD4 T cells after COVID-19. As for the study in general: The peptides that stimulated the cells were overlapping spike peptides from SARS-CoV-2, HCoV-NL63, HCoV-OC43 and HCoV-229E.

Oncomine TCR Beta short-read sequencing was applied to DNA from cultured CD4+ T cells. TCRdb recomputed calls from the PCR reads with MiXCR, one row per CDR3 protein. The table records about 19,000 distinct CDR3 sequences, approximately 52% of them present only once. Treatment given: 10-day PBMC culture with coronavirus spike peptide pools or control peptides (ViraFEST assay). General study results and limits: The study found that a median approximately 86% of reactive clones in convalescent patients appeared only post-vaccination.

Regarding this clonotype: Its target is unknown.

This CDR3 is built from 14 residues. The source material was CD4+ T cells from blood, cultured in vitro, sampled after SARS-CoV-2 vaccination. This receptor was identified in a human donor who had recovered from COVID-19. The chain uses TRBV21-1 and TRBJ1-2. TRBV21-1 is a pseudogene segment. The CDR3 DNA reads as TGTGCCAGCAGCAAACACATCTTCTGGGATGGCTACACCTTC. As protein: CASSKHIFWDGYTF.